Included here is one TCR beta chain sequence, with context. Its antigen is unknown. PCR employed 60 Vbeta and 13 Jbeta primers. The table came from immunoSEQ multiplex PCR; TCRdb's copy has only in-frame clones and leaves some out. The sample lists about 110,000 clones, 75% occurring once. The data belong to a study of cytomegalovirus exposure and HLA in healthy donors. Study-level results: Being productive about 87% or about 30% of the time was typical of most TCR beta V segments in an earlier analysis.

At the time of sampling, donors were nominally healthy, though unrecorded immune exposures were likely. There are 14 residues in the CDR3. With 10 bases removed from V and 2 bases from J, the gap between germline ends came to 14 bases. CDR1 MNHNS and CDR2 SASEGT come from the germline V gene. The sequenced sample consisted of PBMCs. The rearrangement links TRBV6-1 to TRBJ2-2; the D gene is possibly TRBD1 (6 bases). The receptor's source is a man aged 35-49 years in good health and CMV-seronegative. The CDR3 loop is CAITGWPNTGELFF. In DNA form, the CDR3 reads TGTGCCATAACAGGGTGGCCCAACACCGGGGAGCTGTTTTTT.